Each of the 15 T cell receptor beta chains below was sequenced from the same sample in a study of Graves' ophthalmopathy and Graves' hyperthyroidism. Transcripts of RNA were the source for amplifying TCR beta CDR3 regions. After a first-round RT-PCR with HTBI primers, a second-round multiplex PCR was run. In TCRdb, the multiplex PCR reads were re-called with MiXCR into one record per CDR3 protein. The sample comprises hundreds of thousands of distinct CDR3 sequences, roughly 15% of which are singletons, and about 7% rests with the top ten. The specimen was peripheral blood. The origin of the receptors is a woman between 18 and 29 years old with stable Graves' hyperthyroidism.

There are many counts of this clonotype. The CDR3 region is CATEIRDRPRVNTEAFF. CDR3 sequence (DNA): TGTGCCACAGAGATCCGGGACAGGCCTCGAGTGAACACTGAAGCTTTCTTT. V is TRBV24-1 and J is TRBJ1-1, with TRBD1 matching over 8 bases. The CDR3 is 17 amino acids. Losses at the gene ends were 10 bases for V and 0 bases for J; bases not matched to a gene: 15. Germline loops: CDR1 KGHDR, CDR2 SFDVKD.

V and J are TRBV27 and TRBJ1-2; maybe TRBD1 (5 bases). Germline V lookup: CDR1 MNHEY, CDR2 SMNVEV (reference sequence). V was trimmed by 1 base and J by 7 bases, leaving 16 bases between them. The CDR3 runs 15 residues. This CDR3 is CASSLFSQGGSGYTF. The CDR3 DNA follows: TGTGCCAGCAGTTTATTTTCCCAGGGCGGGAGTGGCTACACCTTC.

Worth noting for this clonotype: One end of the junction varies from germline; a read error may be responsible. This chain joins TRBV12-3 or TRBV12-4 and TRBJ2-5; D is unresolved. The CDR3 length is 15 residues. CDR3 nucleotides: TGTGCCAGCAGCTTAGGACGGCAGTTCGAGGAGACCCAGTACTTC. Encoded protein: CASSLGRQFEETQYF.

This clonotype showed up many times. The chain recombines TRBV20-1 with TRBJ1-1, with D maybe TRBD1 (5 bases). Germline V gene data show CDR1 as DFQATT and CDR2 as SNEGSKA (reference sequence). This CDR3 comprises 12 residues. The V and J ends lost 6 bases and 7 bases respectively, with 15 bases between them. The CDR3 DNA follows: TGCAGTGCCTCCGGACATAACCTTGAAGCTTTCTTT. Its protein product is CSASGHNLEAFF.

This clonotype was detected ten times or more. The chain has TRBV18 and TRBJ2-4, with D perhaps matching TRBD1 (6 bases). The CDR3 extends over 17 amino acids. CDR1 is KGHSH, CDR2 LQKENI, per germline. V lost 0 bases and J 7 bases, leaving 19 bases between the germline ends. The CDR3 DNA follows: TGTGCCAGCTCACCACCGACAGGAACGGGATTCCTTAACATTCAGTACTTC. Protein sequence: CASSPPTGTGFLNIQYF.

This clonotype was counted a few times. The genes are TRBV28 and TRBJ2-3, with 7 bases lining up with TRBD2. Unmatched junction bases numbered 6, after V lost 1 base and J lost 5 bases. The CDR3 has 15 amino acids. Germline V CDR1 and CDR2: MDHEN, SYDVKM. CDR3 bases: TGTGCCAGCAGTTTATCCCCAGGGAGGGTAGATACGCAGTATTTT. Protein product: CASSLSPGRVDTQYF.

This clonotype was seen repeatedly, ten times or more. CDR3 residues: CASSVRDVPYEQYF. DNA of the CDR3: TGTGCCAGCAGCGTCCGGGACGTACCCTACGAGCAGTACTTC. The chain joins TRBV5-6 to TRBJ2-7; D may be TRBD1 or TRBD2 (5 bases each). The V end lost 4 bases, the J end lost 2 bases, and 13 bases lay between the germline ends. The germline CDR1 and CDR2 sequences are SGHDT and YYEEEE. The CDR3 consists of 14 residues. The whole variable domain, remainder taken from reference TRBV5-6 and TRBJ2-7, is DAGVTQSPTHLIKTRGQQVTLRCSPKSGHDTVSWYQQALGQGPQFIFQYYEEEERQRGNFPDRFSGHQFPNYSSELNVNALLLGDSALYLCASSVRDVPYEQYFGPGTRLTVT.

This clonotype was counted ten times or more. DNA for the CDR3: TGTGCCAGCAGGGACAGGGTAGACCAGCCCCAGCATTTT. Translation: CASRDRVDQPQHF. The gene calls are TRBV2 and TRBJ1-5; 8 bases are a match to TRBD1. Germline-derived CDR1 and CDR2 are SNHLY and FYNNEI. The CDR3 totals 13 residues. Trimming at V came to 6 bases and at J to 7 bases, leaving 5 bases not matched to a gene.

This clonotype was seen ten or more times. The chain recombines TRBV3-1 with TRBJ1-2; no reliable D call. The CDR3 covers 12 residues. The V and J ends lost 4 bases and 7 bases respectively, with 10 bases between them. Germline V lookup: CDR1 LGHDT, CDR2 YNNKEL (reference sequence). The CDR3 DNA reads TGTGCCAGCAGCCCCTCGGGAAGTGGCTACACCTTC. Translated, it gives CASSPSGSGYTF.

The table lists this clonotype with many counts. V usage is TRBV11-1 and J usage is TRBJ2-7; D possibly corresponds to TRBD1 (6 bases). The germline CDR1 and CDR2 sequences are SGHAT and FQDESV (reference sequence). Between the trimmed V and J ends, which lost 5 bases and 3 bases, there was a span of 8 bases. The CDR3 covers 12 residues. The CDR3 loop reads CASSTGYYEQYF. Here the CDR3 DNA reads TGTGCCAGCAGCACAGGGTACTACGAGCAGTACTTC.

The CDR3 sequence: CASSLTGHRQGLHSPLHF. The CDR3 region has the DNA TGTGCCAGCAGCTTAACCGGACATCGACAGGGGCTACATTCACCCCTCCACTTT. The gene calls are TRBV7-3 and TRBJ1-6; 8 positions match TRBD1. The CDR3 contains 18 residues. J lost 8 bases, V lost 0 bases, and 12 bases had no gene match. Germline loops: CDR1 SGHTA, CDR2 FQGTGA.

The chain links TRBV5-6 to TRBJ2-7; 8 bases agree with TRBD1. From germline, CDR1 is SGHDT and CDR2 YYEEEE. The CDR3 is 12 residues long. V trimming: 4 bases; J trimming: 12 bases; junction bases outside the gene matches: 9. CDR3 residues: CASSLGIGQGYF. The CDR3 DNA sequence: TGTGCCAGCAGCCTCGGAATAGGACAGGGGTACTTC.

At least ten counts were recorded for this clonotype. The chain couples TRBV20-1 to TRBJ1-2, with D hard to call. Germline CDR1 and CDR2: DFQATT and SNEGSKA (reference sequence). There are 16 residues in the CDR3. Trimming cost V 0 bases and J 4 bases, with 18 bases left between them. DNA of the CDR3: TGCAGTGCTAGAGACCCCCGGGCTCGTTTAATCTATGGCTACACCTTC. Translation gives CSARDPRARLIYGYTF.

This clonotype has ten or more counts. This chain connects TRBV7-2 to TRBJ2-7; perhaps TRBD1 as D (6 bases). This CDR3 is built from 15 residues. Germline CDR1 and CDR2: SGHTA and FQGNSA. V dropped 6 bases and J dropped 4 bases, with 19 bases sitting between them. The CDR3 coding sequence is TGTGCCAGCAGTTCCCTCAGGGGAAAGCGTTACGAGCAGTACTTC. Translating it yields CASSSLRGKRYEQYF.

This clonotype came up many times. This chain links TRBV5-1 with TRBJ1-1; D is possibly TRBD1 (5 bases). CDR1 and CDR2 from the germline V gene are SGHRS and YFSETQ. The length of the CDR3 is 14 residues. Trimming pared 6 bases from V and 0 bases from J, leaving 12 bases between. CDR3 bases: TGCGCCAGCAACCGGCAGGGAATGAACACTGAAGCTTTCTTT. Translation: CASNRQGMNTEAFF.